This entry lists 29 T cell receptor beta chains sequenced from one sample in a study of breast tumors, draining lymph nodes, adjacent tissues. TCRdb processed the multiplex PCR reads anew with MiXCR; each CDR3 protein has one entry. The sample has tens of thousands of distinct CDR3 sequences; roughly 19% are singletons. Breast cancer patients provided tissue from their axillary draining lymph nodes. Sample: axillary lymph node tissue. The receptors come from a female donor with breast cancer. Some clones in this sample may be carry-over from other donors' samples.

This clonotype was counted many times. The gene calls are TRBV7-9 and TRBJ1-2, with unresolved D. Trimming pared 3 bases from V and 0 bases from J, leaving 11 bases between. The germline V gene encodes CDR1 SEHNR and CDR2 FQNEAQ (reference sequence). The CDR3 totals 15 residues. CDR3 residues: CASSFGQRPNYGYTF. In DNA form, the CDR3 reads TGTGCCAGCAGCTTCGGCCAGAGACCTAACTATGGCTACACCTTC.

This clonotype was counted at least ten times. The chain has TRBV4-2 and TRBJ2-7; D gene uncertain. Trimming left V 1 base short and J 2 bases short, with 15 bases between. Germline V CDR1 and CDR2: LGHNA, YNFKEQ. The length of the CDR3 is 16 residues. The CDR3 sequence is CASSQGPQRLTYEQYF. DNA for the CDR3: TGTGCCAGCAGCCAAGGACCACAGCGACTCACCTACGAGCAGTACTTC.

This clonotype has just a few counts. The chain joins TRBV10-3 to TRBJ2-4, with D possibly TRBD1 on 5 matching bases. CDR3 length: 18 amino acids. The germline gives CDR1 ENHRY, CDR2 SYGVKD. Trimming removed 0 bases at V and 5 bases at J, with 20 bases between. The CDR3 loop reads CAISESLSVGRVENIQYF. The CDR3 bases are TGTGCCATCAGTGAGTCGCTTTCGGTAGGCAGGGTCGAAAACATTCAGTACTTC.

This clonotype was counted many times. The chain carries TRBV5-8 and TRBJ2-1; 10 bases match TRBD2. Losses at the gene ends were 2 bases for V and 8 bases for J; bases not matched to a gene: 4. Germline CDR1 and CDR2: SGHTS and YDEGEE. CDR3 length: 14 residues. The CDR3 nucleotides are TGTGCCAGCAGCTTAGCGGGAGGGCGGGATGAGCAGTTCTTC. Translation gives CASSLAGGRDEQFF. Using reference TRBV5-8 and TRBJ2-1 for the parts outside the CDR3, the full variable domain is EAGVTQSPTHLIKTRGQQATLRCSPISGHTSVYWYQQALGLGLQFLLWYDEGEERNRGNFPPRFSGRQFPNYSSELNVNALELEDSALYLCASSLAGGRDEQFFGPGTRLTVL.

Only a few counts were recorded for this clonotype. This chain uses TRBV6-1 with TRBJ1-5; weak D call: TRBD1 (6 bases). V was shortened by 5 bases and J by 3 bases, with 14 bases between the two germline ends. In germline, CDR1 is MNHNS, CDR2 SASEGT. The CDR3 has 15 residues. The DNA of the CDR3 is TGTGCCAGCAGTCAACAGGGACTCCCCAATCAGCCCCAGCATTTT. This encodes CASSQQGLPNQPQHF.

This clonotype has a count of ten or more. V and J are TRBV7-2 and TRBJ2-7; no definite D call. The germline gives CDR1 SGHTA, CDR2 FQGNSA. The CDR3 runs 15 residues. Between the trimmed V and J ends, which lost 1 base and 6 bases, there was a span of 16 bases. The CDR3 DNA is TGTGCCAGCAGCTTAGGCACCTCCCAGGCCTCCGAGCAGTACTTC. It yields the protein CASSLGTSQASEQYF.

The chain joins TRBV18 to TRBJ2-7, with 11 bases fitting TRBD1. Trimming at V came to 8 bases and at J to 4 bases, leaving 7 bases not matched to a gene. The CDR3 length is 14 residues. CDR1 is KGHSH, CDR2 LQKENI, per germline. The CDR3 is CASSRTGGGYEQYF. CDR3 nucleotides: TGTGCCAGCAGCAGGACAGGGGGCGGGTACGAGCAGTACTTC. Complete variable domain (other parts from reference TRBV18 and TRBJ2-7): NAGVMQNPRHLVRRRGQEARLRCSPMKGHSHVYWYRQLPEEGLKFMVYLQKENIIDESGMPKERFSAEFPKEGPSILRIQQVVRGDSAAYFCASSRTGGGYEQYFGPGTRLTVT.

The chain combines TRBV28 with TRBJ1-2; 10 bases align to TRBD1. V was pared by 5 bases and J by 5 bases, with 8 bases of the junction left unmatched. Germline values: CDR1 MDHEN, CDR2 SYDVKM. The CDR3 is made up of 15 amino acids. CDR3 protein: CASSPGQGTGYGYTF. Written as DNA, the CDR3 is TGTGCCAGCAGTCCGGGACAGGGGACAGGGTATGGCTACACCTTC.

This clonotype was seen ten or more times. This chain connects TRBV6-5 to TRBJ2-1; no firm D call. The CDR3 loop spans 13 amino acids. The V and J ends lost 2 bases and 11 bases respectively, with 13 bases between them. Germline lookup yields CDR1 MNHEY and CDR2 SVGAGI. CDR3 sequence (DNA): TGTGCCAGCAGTTACAGTAGGGATCAGCAGCAGTTCTTC. Protein: CASSYSRDQQQFF.

This clonotype was seen many times. This chain links TRBV20-1 with TRBJ2-7; TRBD2 agrees at 11 bases. This CDR3 spans 16 amino acids. Germline CDR1 and CDR2: DFQATT and SNEGSKA (reference sequence). V lost 0 bases and J lost 4; bases outside the gene matches: 8. CDR3 sequence (DNA): TGCAGTGCTAGAGATCCCCCTAGCGGGAGGATATACGAGCAGTACTTC. Its protein is CSARDPPSGRIYEQYF.

Ten or more counts support this clonotype. The genes are TRBV6-2 or TRBV6-3 and TRBJ2-7, with D possibly called TRBD1 or TRBD2 (5 bases each). V was clipped by 10 bases and J by 0 bases, with 13 bases between them. The CDR3 totals 13 residues. CDR1 is MNHEY, CDR2 SVGEGT, per germline. The CDR3 loop is CAIRRGYSYEQYF. The CDR3 DNA reads as TGTGCCATCCGACGGGGCTACTCCTACGAGCAGTACTTC.

This clonotype rates as medium-sized. The chain employs TRBV7-2 and TRBJ1-6, with 8 bases that match TRBD1. The germline V gene has CDR1 SGHTA and CDR2 FQGNSA. The CDR3 sequence is 15 residues long. With 4 bases clipped from V and 7 bases from J, the junction kept 6 bases outside the gene matches. CDR3 sequence reads: CASSSTGAGNSPLHF. The CDR3, as DNA: TGTGCCAGCAGCTCGACAGGGGCTGGGAATTCACCCCTCCACTTT.

A few counts support this clonotype. The V and J genes are TRBV6-4 and TRBJ2-4; the D is unclear. Germline lookup yields CDR1 MRHNA and CDR2 SNTAGT. The V end was cut by 6 bases, the J end by 7 bases, with 13 bases between. The CDR3 spans 13 residues. CDR3 in DNA: TGTGCCAGCAGCGACACAGTTGGGAACATTCAGTACTTC. It specifies CASSDTVGNIQYF.

In its sample, this clonotype was seen many times. The chain combines TRBV24-1 with TRBJ2-1; D call uncertain. The germline V gene encodes CDR1 KGHDR and CDR2 SFDVKD. The V and J ends lost 0 bases and 7 bases respectively, with 9 bases between them. The CDR3 sequence is 14 residues long. CDR3 region: CATSDLSGANEQFF. The CDR3 DNA sequence: TGTGCCACCAGTGATTTGTCCGGAGCTAATGAGCAGTTCTTC.

This clonotype was detected ten times or more. The chain employs TRBV5-4 and TRBJ2-1; 9 bases line up with TRBD2. In germline, CDR1 is SGHNT, CDR2 YYREEE (reference sequence). V trimming: 0 bases; J trimming: 6 bases; junction bases outside the gene matches: 7. This CDR3 has 16 residues. DNA for the CDR3: TGTGCCAGCAGCTTGGACGGGACTAGCAGGGTCAATGAGCAGTTCTTC. Residues: CASSLDGTSRVNEQFF.

This clonotype was observed at least ten times. The chain couples TRBV10-3 to TRBJ2-2; D is perhaps TRBD1 (6 bases). V was shortened by 6 bases and J by 2 bases, with 13 bases between the two germline ends. Germline loops: CDR1 ENHRY, CDR2 SYGVKD. CDR3 size: 15 residues. The CDR3 is CAIRPGAPNTGELFF. DNA for the CDR3: TGTGCCATCAGACCAGGGGCTCCCAACACCGGGGAGCTGTTTTTT.

Regarding this clonotype: A much larger clone differs by one base, so this may be a read error. The V and J genes are TRBV5-1 and TRBJ2-6; D possibly corresponds to TRBD1 (5 bases). The CDR3 sequence is 14 residues long. Germline CDR1 is SGHRS and CDR2 is YFSETQ. CDR3 in DNA: TGCGCCAGCAGCTTGAGGGCTGGGGCCGACGTCCTGACTTTC. This gives the protein CASSLRAGADVLTF.

This clonotype was picked up many times. This chain joins TRBV20-1 and TRBJ2-5; TRBD2 matches at 7 bases. This CDR3 comprises 14 residues. V was clipped by 5 bases and J by 4 bases; unmatched bases: 10. Germline V gene sequence: CDR1 DFQATT, CDR2 SNEGSKA (reference sequence). Written as DNA, the CDR3 is TGCAGTGCTCCTACTGGGGCTAGCGGAGAGACCCAGTACTTC. It is translated as CSAPTGASGETQYF.

This chain joins TRBV30 and TRBJ2-1, with 7 bases lining up with TRBD1. Trimming took 0 bases from V and 7 from J; bases not matched to a gene: 3. Germline lookup yields CDR1 GTSNPN and CDR2 SVGIG (reference sequence). The CDR3 is 13 amino acids. The CDR3 spells CAWSVGTANEQFF. The CDR3 bases are TGTGCCTGGAGTGTAGGGACAGCGAATGAGCAGTTCTTC.

This clonotype was recorded many times. The rearrangement uses TRBV4-1 and TRBJ2-2; 7 bases map to TRBD2. Germline CDR1 and CDR2: MGHRA and YSYEKL. This CDR3 spans 15 amino acids. The V segment lost 2 bases and the J segment 3 bases; nucleotides outside the gene matches: 3. The CDR3: CASSQFSGYTGELFF. As DNA, the CDR3 is TGCGCCAGCAGCCAATTTAGCGGGTACACCGGGGAGCTGTTTTTT.

The chain employs TRBV18 and TRBJ1-2; 8 positions match TRBD1. The J segment lost 0 bases and the V segment lost 3 bases, leaving 3 bases of the junction unmatched. Per germline, CDR1 KGHSH and CDR2 LQKENI. The CDR3 sequence is 15 residues long. The CDR3 DNA is TGTGCCAGCTCACCTACAGGGGGGGCTAACTATGGCTACACCTTC. Translated, it gives CASSPTGGANYGYTF.

This clonotype occurred many times. This chain links TRBV29-1 with TRBJ2-1; 9 positions agree with TRBD1. Unmatched junction bases numbered 3, after V lost 6 bases and J lost 3 bases. Looked up from germline, CDR1 is SQVTM and CDR2 is ANQGSEA. The CDR3 length is 13 residues. DNA for the CDR3: TGCAGCGTGCCGGGACAGGGCTACAATGAGCAGTTCTTC. Amino acids: CSVPGQGYNEQFF.

Many counts were recorded for this clonotype. This sequence joins TRBV19 and TRBJ2-1, with 7 bases identical to TRBD1. The germline V gene encodes CDR1 LNHDA and CDR2 SQIVND (reference sequence). After removal of 2 bases from V and 6 bases from J, the junction contained 10 bases not matched to a gene. The CDR3 extends over 16 amino acids. In DNA form, the CDR3 reads TGTGCCAGTAGTATACGTAGGACAGGTGGACTCAATGAGCAGTTCTTC. Translation gives CASSIRRTGGLNEQFF.

This clonotype occurred many times. The chain combines TRBV6-6 with TRBJ2-7, with D possibly matching TRBD2 (6 bases). Per the germline V gene, CDR1 is MNHNY and CDR2 is SVGAGI (reference sequence). The length of the CDR3 is 12 residues. The V gene lost 8 bases and the J gene lost 6 bases, with 14 bases spanning the gap. The CDR3 DNA reads as TGTGCCAGCGGGACTCAGGAGGTCGAGCAGTACTTC. This gives the protein CASGTQEVEQYF.

For this clonotype: Possible read error: a much larger clone is one base away. For the CDR3, the DNA is TGCGCCTGCAGCTTGGCCCTTGAGGCAGGGGCTAACTATGGCTACACCTTC. This gives the protein CACSLALEAGANYGYTF. The rearrangement joins TRBV5-1 to TRBJ1-2; perhaps TRBD1 as D (6 bases). CDR3 length equals 17 residues. CDR1 is SGHRS and CDR2 is YFSETQ in the germline V gene.

This clonotype appeared many times. The rearrangement joins TRBV7-2 to TRBJ2-1; D remains unclear. CDR3 length: 14 residues. Germline CDR1 SGHTA, CDR2 FQGNSA. V was trimmed by 6 bases and J by 7 bases, leaving 16 bases between them. CDR3 in DNA: TGTGCCAGCAGTCCCTTCCTGGTTGGGAATGAGCAGTTCTTC. Its translation: CASSPFLVGNEQFF.

The CDR3 region has the DNA TGCAGTGCTCTGGACAGGGGTAACACTGAAGCTTTCTTT. Protein product: CSALDRGNTEAFF. The J gene is TRBJ1-1, the V gene TRBV20-1; 9 nucleotides agree with TRBD1. The CDR3 covers 13 residues. V gave up 5 bases and J gave up 2 bases; unmatched junction bases: 3. CDR1 DFQATT and CDR2 SNEGSKA come from the germline V gene (reference sequence).

This clonotype was seen many times. This chain uses TRBV4-3 with TRBJ2-1; tentatively, D is TRBD2 (6 bases). Germline V gene sequence: CDR1 LGHNA, CDR2 YSLEER. This CDR3 contains 15 residues. V lost 0 bases and J 5 bases, leaving 11 bases between the germline ends. The CDR3 reads CASSQELGSHNEQFF. The CDR3 DNA is TGCGCCAGCAGCCAAGAGCTCGGGAGCCACAATGAGCAGTTCTTC.

The chain combines TRBV28 with TRBJ2-7; D could derive from TRBD1 or TRBD2 (7 bases each). The CDR3 is 16 residues long. With 6 bases removed from V and 4 bases from J, the gap between germline ends came to 22 bases. CDR1 and CDR2 (germline): MDHEN, SYDVKM. The CDR3 sequence is CASSRVSGGDRYEQYF. DNA for the CDR3: TGTGCCAGCAGCCGAGTATCAGGGGGGGACCGATACGAGCAGTACTTC.